The source of this TCR beta chain is a study of cytomegalovirus exposure and HLA in healthy donors. Study information: Earlier findings included some 100 million unique TCR beta sequences obtained from 180 million or so T cells.

CDR1 and CDR2 from the germline V gene are SGHRS and YFSETQ. J was trimmed by 0 bases and V by 3 bases; bases with no gene match: 4. This CDR3 has 15 amino acids. Whole-study findings and limits: A link between a missense DCLRE1C variant and TCR beta V- and J-gene trimming emerged from a later analysis. In an earlier analysis, about 87% or about 30%: the productive usage of most TCR beta V segments.

Donors showed nominal health when sampled, although they likely had unrecorded immune exposures. In regard to this clone: The antigen is unknown.

In the PCR, 60 Vbeta and 13 Jbeta primers were used. The repertoire was sequenced with immunoSEQ multiplex PCR; TCRdb's copy has only in-frame clones and lacks some. The table lists about 90,000 clones, roughly 80% of them singletons, with roughly 2.5% in the top ten. Sequencing was done on a sample of PBMCs. V gene TRBV5-1 combines with J gene TRBJ2-3; TRBD1 matches 7 bases. The sequence was collected from a man aged 25-45 years in good health and CMV-seronegative. The CDR3 coding sequence is TGCGCCAGCAGCTCAGTACAGGGGAGCACAGATACGCAGTATTTT. Encoded protein: CASSSVQGSTDTQYF.